This passage covers 11 T cell receptor beta chains from one sample sequenced in a study of blood T cell repertoires in COVID-19. The assay was immunoSEQ multiplex PCR, and TCRdb's table has in-frame clones only and misses some. The table has approximately 75,000 clones, 65% to 90% seen once. Input material: peripheral blood. The receptors were gathered from a man older than 75 with COVID-19, enrolled during active disease.

The V gene is TRBV7-2, the J gene TRBJ2-1; 12 bases line up with TRBD2. Germline CDR1 reads SGHTA; CDR2 reads FQGNSA. The CDR3 covers 17 residues. V shed 0 bases, J shed 10 bases, and the junction held 10 bases outside the gene matches. CDR3 bases: TGTGCCAGCAGCTTAGCGTCTCTAGCGGGGGGGCTTGAGGAGCAGTTCTTC. This encodes CASSLASLAGGLEEQFF.

This rearrangement joins TRBV9 to TRBJ1-3, with 8 bases matching TRBD1. J was trimmed by 1 base and V by 3 bases; bases with no gene match: 3. Germline values: CDR1 SGDLS, CDR2 YYNGEE. The CDR3 consists of 15 residues. Here the CDR3 DNA reads TGTGCCAGCAGCGCGACAGGGGTATCTGGAAACACCATATATTTT. It encodes CASSATGVSGNTIYF.

Written as DNA, the CDR3 is TGTGCCAGCAGCCCCCGAGGACGGGACAGGGATAGGGATGGCTACACCTTC. This encodes CASSPRGRDRDRDGYTF. The J gene is TRBJ1-2, the V gene TRBV3-1 (or the pseudogene TRBV3-2); 9 positions agree with TRBD1. Germline assignment: CDR1 LGHDT and CDR2 YNNKEL (reference sequence). J gave up 6 bases and V 4 bases, and 15 bases lay outside the gene matches. This CDR3 spans 17 amino acids.

This chain joins TRBV6-2 or TRBV6-3 and TRBJ1-4; 9 nucleotides line up with TRBD1. V lost 2 bases and J lost 4; bases outside the gene matches: 2. Germline loops: CDR1 MNHEY, CDR2 SVGEGT. This CDR3 has 15 amino acids. The CDR3 spells CASSYAGQGNEKLFF. The CDR3 DNA reads TGTGCCAGCAGTTACGCGGGACAGGGTAATGAAAAACTGTTTTTT.

The J gene is TRBJ2-7, the V gene TRBV5-1, with TRBD1 matching over 12 bases. The CDR3 length is 16 residues. The trim removed 1 base at V and 5 bases at J, leaving 7 bases unmatched. Germline CDR1 reads SGHRS; CDR2 reads YFSETQ. The CDR3 protein is CASSLMGQGAVNEQYF. For the CDR3, the DNA is TGCGCCAGCAGCTTGATGGGACAGGGGGCCGTCAACGAGCAGTACTTC.

This clone is a singleton in its sample. The chain links TRBV10-1 to TRBJ2-2; perhaps TRBD1 as D (7 bases). Trimming pared 2 bases from V and 0 bases from J, leaving 13 bases between. The CDR3 loop spans 17 amino acids. Germline assignment: CDR1 WNHNN and CDR2 SYGVQD (reference sequence). The CDR3 coding sequence is TGCGCCAGCAGTGAGAAGGCAGGGGGGACGAACACCGGGGAGCTGTTTTTT. As protein: CASSEKAGGTNTGELFF.

This clone was detected a few times. The chain links TRBV6-1 to TRBJ1-3; tentative D call: TRBD1 (6 bases). V lost 2 bases to trimming and J lost 4 bases, with 9 bases between them. This CDR3 is 14 amino acids long. Germline V gene sequence: CDR1 MNHNS, CDR2 SASEGT. The CDR3 bases are TGTGCCAGCAGTGAACAGGGGATCGGAAACACCATATATTTT. Translating gives CASSEQGIGNTIYF.

V is TRBV18 and J is TRBJ2-3; D is possibly TRBD2 (6 bases). CDR3 length: 13 residues. Germline values: CDR1 KGHSH, CDR2 LQKENI. Trimming stripped 3 bases from V and 6 bases from J, with 10 bases between. CDR3 nucleotide sequence: TGTGCCAGCTCACCGACTAGAGGCGATACGCAGTATTTT. Translating it yields CASSPTRGDTQYF.

The chain employs TRBV28 and TRBJ1-1, with a possible D match to TRBD1 (5 bases). This CDR3 spans 15 amino acids. Trimming removed 3 bases at V and 0 bases at J, with 11 bases between. The germline CDR1 and CDR2 sequences are MDHEN and SYDVKM. CDR3 residues: CASSLMEGLNTEAFF. CDR3 DNA sequence: TGTGCCAGCAGTTTGATGGAGGGGCTGAACACTGAAGCTTTCTTT. Together with reference TRBV28 and TRBJ1-1, the CDR3 gives the full variable domain: DVKVTQSSRYLVKRTGEKVFLECVQDMDHENMFWYRQDPGLGLRLIYFSYDVKMKEKGDIPEGYSVSREKKERFSLILESASTNQTSMYLCASSLMEGLNTEAFFGQGTRLTVV.

A few counts support this clone. The chain joins TRBV10-2 to TRBJ1-1; 9 nucleotides match TRBD1. Germline V gives CDR1 WSHSY, CDR2 SAAADI. The ends lost 6 bases at V and 5 bases at J; junction bases unmatched: 7. There are 14 residues in the CDR3. This chain's CDR3 is CASRDGQGRTEAFF. As DNA, the CDR3 is TGCGCCAGCAGGGATGGACAGGGGAGAACTGAAGCTTTCTTT.

The J gene is TRBJ1-5, the V gene TRBV19; TRBD1 aligns across 9 bases. The trim removed 5 bases at V and 7 bases at J, leaving 9 bases unmatched. Germline lookup yields CDR1 LNHDA and CDR2 SQIVND (reference sequence). The CDR3 consists of 15 residues. For the CDR3, the DNA is TGTGCCAGTAGTGCCGGGACAGGGCCTAACCAGCCCCAGCATTTT. Its protein product is CASSAGTGPNQPQHF. Supplemented by reference TRBV19 and TRBJ1-5, the full variable domain reads DGGITQSPKYLFRKEGQNVTLSCEQNLNHDAMYWYRQDPGQGLRLIYYSQIVNDFQKGDIAEGYSVSREKKESFPLTVTSAQKNPTAFYLCASSAGTGPNQPQHFGDGTRLSIL.